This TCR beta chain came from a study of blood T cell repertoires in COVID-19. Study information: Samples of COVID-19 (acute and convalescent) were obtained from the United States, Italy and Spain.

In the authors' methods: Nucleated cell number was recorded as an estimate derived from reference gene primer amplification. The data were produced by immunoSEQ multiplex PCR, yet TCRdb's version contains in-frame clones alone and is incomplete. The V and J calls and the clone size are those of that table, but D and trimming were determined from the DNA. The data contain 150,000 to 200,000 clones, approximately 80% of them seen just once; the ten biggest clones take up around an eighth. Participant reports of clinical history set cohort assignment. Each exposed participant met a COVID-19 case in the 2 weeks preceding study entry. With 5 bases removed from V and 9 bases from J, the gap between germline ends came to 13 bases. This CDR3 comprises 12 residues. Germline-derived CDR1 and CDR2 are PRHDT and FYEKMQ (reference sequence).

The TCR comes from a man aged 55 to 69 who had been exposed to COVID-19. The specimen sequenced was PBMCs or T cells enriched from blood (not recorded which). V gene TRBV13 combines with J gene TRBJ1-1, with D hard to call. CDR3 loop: CASSAREMKAFF. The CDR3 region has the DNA TGTGCCAGCAGCGCCCGAGAAATGAAAGCTTTCTTT.